These T cell receptor beta chains were read from a single sample in a study of beta chain features in type 1 diabetes. Method: immunoSEQ multiplex PCR; TCRdb's copy keeps in-frame clones and lacks some. The sample includes hundreds of thousands of clones, approximately 15% seen only once; the top ten take about 6.7%. The sequenced sample was central memory CD4+ T cells from blood. The receptors stem from a man aged 25-40 years in good health. The CDR3 runs from the conserved cysteine through the conserved F or W. A D gene is named only where the DNA matches it firmly. Only some rows state a clone size, as once, few, many or a class for expanded clones.

J | V | size | D | CDR3 | DNA
TRBJ2-5 | TRBV29-1 | few | TRBD1 | CSVQTGLETQYF | TGCAGCGTGCAGACAGGGTTGGAGACCCAGTACTTC
TRBJ2-1 | TRBV5-6 | - | - | CASSFLGQGERNEQFF | TGTGCCAGCAGCTTTTTGGGCCAAGGGGAGAGAAATGAGCAGTTCTTC
TRBJ2-5 | TRBV6-6 | - | - | CASSITRETQYF | TGTGCCAGCAGTATTACGAGAGAGACCCAGTACTTC
TRBJ2-1 | TRBV30 | - | - | CAWGDFYNEQFF | TGTGCCTGGGGGGACTTCTACAATGAGCAGTTCTTC
TRBJ1-5 | TRBV4-3 | - | - | CASSQGIPGANQPQHF | TGCGCCAGCAGCCAAGGGATTCCAGGAGCCAATCAGCCCCAGCATTTT
TRBJ2-1 | TRBV19 | many | TRBD1 | CASRPGQGGFEQFF | TGTGCCAGTAGGCCGGGACAGGGTGGTTTTGAGCAGTTCTTC
TRBJ2-3 | TRBV6-1 | - | - | CASSLGHPTDTQYF | TGTGCCAGCAGTCTGGGGCACCCCACAGATACGCAGTATTTT
TRBJ2-3 | TRBV27 | few | TRBD2 | CASSLFTSGDTDTQYF | TGTGCCAGCAGTTTATTTACTAGCGGGGACACAGATACGCAGTATTTT
TRBJ1-3 | TRBV7-9 | - | - | CASSPESGNTIYF | TGTGCCAGCAGCCCGGAATCTGGAAACACCATATATTTT
TRBJ2-3 | TRBV9 | - | - | CASSVAGDFTDTQYF | TGTGCCAGCAGCGTAGCGGGAGACTTCACAGATACGCAGTATTTT
TRBJ2-3 | TRBV11-2 | - | - | CASSDRVGVTDTQYF | TGTGCCAGCAGTGATCGAGTGGGGGTTACAGATACGCAGTATTTT
TRBJ2-7 | TRBV2 | few | - | CASSGQGGHEQYF | TGTGCCAGCAGTGGTCAGGGAGGCCACGAGCAGTACTTC
TRBJ2-7 | TRBV6-5 | - | TRBD2 | CASSGTSGGIYEQYF | TGTGCCAGCAGTGGTACTAGCGGGGGGATCTACGAGCAGTACTTC
TRBJ2-2 | TRBV4-1 | few | TRBD1 | CASSQAGQGSGTGELFF | TGCGCCAGCAGCCAAGCCGGACAGGGTTCGGGAACCGGGGAGCTGTTTTTT
TRBJ2-2 | TRBV6-1 | - | - | CASATYRNKAGELFF | TGTGCCAGCGCCACCTACAGGAATAAGGCCGGGGAGCTGTTTTTT
TRBJ2-6 | TRBV6-1 | few | TRBD1 | CASSEGQGAGANVLTF | TGTGCCAGCAGTGAGGGACAGGGGGCTGGGGCCAACGTCCTGACTTTC
TRBJ2-5 | TRBV7-9 | few | - | CASSLGTETQYF | TGTGCCAGCAGCTTAGGGACAGAGACCCAGTACTTC
TRBJ2-5 | TRBV6-6 | few | - | CASSYGGYQETQYF | TGTGCCAGCAGTTACGGCGGGTACCAAGAGACCCAGTACTTC
TRBJ1-3 | TRBV20-1 | - | - | CSALGGNTIYF | TGCAGTGCTCTCGGTGGAAACACCATATATTTT
TRBJ2-1 | TRBV11-3 | - | TRBD2 | CASSLVATSGEQFF | TGTGCCAGCAGCTTAGTCGCGACTAGCGGGGAGCAGTTCTTC
TRBJ2-1 | TRBV5-1 | - | - | CASSKRSQDNEQFF | TGCGCCAGCAGTAAGAGAAGCCAGGACAATGAGCAGTTCTTC
TRBJ2-3 | TRBV7-2 | few | - | CASSLGRVSNTQYF | TGTGCCAGCAGCTTAGGTCGGGTGTCAAATACGCAGTATTTT
TRBJ2-3 | TRBV11-2 | - | - | CASSRRGTGTTDTQYF | TGTGCCAGCAGCCGTCGGGGGACGGGGACCACAGATACGCAGTATTTT
TRBJ2-1 | TRBV14 | few | TRBD2 | CASSQWRGENNEQFF | TGTGCCAGCAGCCAGTGGCGGGGGGAAAACAATGAGCAGTTCTTC
TRBJ1-2 | TRBV7-2 | few | - | CASSLEGRYYGYTF | TGTGCCAGCAGCTTAGAAGGACGGTACTATGGCTACACCTTC
TRBJ1-5 | TRBV4-3 | - | TRBD1 | CASSPGQGIQPQHF | TGCGCCAGCAGCCCGGGACAGGGGATTCAGCCCCAGCATTTT
TRBJ2-7 | TRBV10-1 | - | - | CASSEAASYEQYF | TGCGCCAGCAGTGAGGCAGCCTCCTACGAGCAGTACTTC
TRBJ2-1 | TRBV29-1 | few | - | CSVRPNNEQFF | TGCAGCGTTCGACCCAACAATGAGCAGTTCTTC
TRBJ2-3 | TRBV5-6 | few | TRBD2 | CASSQLAGGITDTQYF | TGCGCCAGCAGCCAACTAGCGGGGGGAATCACAGATACGCAGTATTTT
TRBJ2-5 | TRBV5-6 | - | - | CASSQVRGIRETQYF | TGTGCCAGCAGCCAAGTGAGGGGAATCAGAGAGACCCAGTACTTC
TRBJ2-7 | TRBV18 | few | - | CASSPPGGLQEQYF | TGTGCCAGCTCACCACCGGGCGGCCTTCAGGAGCAGTACTTC
TRBJ2-5 | TRBV30 | - | TRBD1 | CAWRGTGVETQYF | TGTGCCTGGCGAGGGACAGGGGTCGAGACCCAGTACTTC
TRBJ2-1 | TRBV6-1 | few | - | CASSERGAGSSYNEQFF | TGTGCCAGCAGTGAACGGGGCGCGGGGAGCTCCTACAATGAGCAGTTCTTC
TRBJ2-5 | TRBV5-6 | few | - | CASSLATGETQYF | TGTGCCAGCAGCTTGGCCACTGGAGAGACCCAGTACTTC
TRBJ1-1 | TRBV30 | - | TRBD1 | CAWTTGTGNTEAFF | TGTGCCTGGACCACAGGGACAGGGAACACTGAAGCTTTCTTT